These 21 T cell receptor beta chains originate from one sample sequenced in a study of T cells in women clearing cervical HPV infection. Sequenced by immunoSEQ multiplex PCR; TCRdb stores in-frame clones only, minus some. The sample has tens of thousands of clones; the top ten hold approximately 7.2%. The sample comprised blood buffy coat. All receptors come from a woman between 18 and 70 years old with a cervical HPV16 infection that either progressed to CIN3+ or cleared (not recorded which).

The sequenced part of the CDR3 DNA is TGTGCCAGCAGATGGACAGCCCACGAG. Translated: CASRWTAHE. The full CDR3 reads CASRWTAHEQYF. V gene TRBV12-3 or TRBV12-4 combines with J gene TRBJ2-7; TRBD1 is a possible D gene (6 bases). The read finishes 3 residues shy of the CDR3 end, and the germline J gene is used to complete it. Trimming left V 6 bases short and J 5 bases short, with 11 bases between. This CDR3 is 12 amino acids long.

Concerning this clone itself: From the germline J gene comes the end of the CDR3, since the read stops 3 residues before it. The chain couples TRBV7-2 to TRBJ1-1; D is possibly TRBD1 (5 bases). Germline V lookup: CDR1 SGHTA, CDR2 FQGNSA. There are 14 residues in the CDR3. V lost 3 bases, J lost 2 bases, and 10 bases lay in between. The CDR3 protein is CASSLSRANTEAFF. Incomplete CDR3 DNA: TGTGCCAGCAGCTTGTCCAGGGCCAACACTGAA. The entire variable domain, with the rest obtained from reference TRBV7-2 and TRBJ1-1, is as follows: GAGVSQSPSNKVTEKGKDVELRCDPISGHTALYWYRQSLGQGLEFLIYFQGNSAPDKSGLPSDRFSAERTGGSVSTLTIQRTQQEDSAVYLCASSLSRANTEAFFGQGTRLTVV.

The CDR3 bases that were read are TGTGCCAGCAGCTTATACGGGAACACTGAA. As protein: CASSLYGNTE. In full, the CDR3 is CASSLYGNTEAFF. The chain couples TRBV7-8 to TRBJ1-1, with D unclear. The read ends 3 residues before the CDR3 terminus; that terminus is restored from the germline J gene. This CDR3 is 13 amino acids long. Trimming removed 2 bases at V and 1 base at J, with 5 bases between. CDR1 and CDR2 from the germline V gene are SGHVS and FQNEAQ.

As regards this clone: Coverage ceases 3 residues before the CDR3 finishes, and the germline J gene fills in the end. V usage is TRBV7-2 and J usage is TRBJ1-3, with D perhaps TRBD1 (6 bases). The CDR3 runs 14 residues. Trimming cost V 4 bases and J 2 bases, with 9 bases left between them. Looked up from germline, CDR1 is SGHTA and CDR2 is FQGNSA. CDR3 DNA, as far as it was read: TGTGCCAGCAGCTCCACAGGGACTGGAAACACC. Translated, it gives CASSSTGTGNT. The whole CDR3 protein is CASSSTGTGNTIYF.

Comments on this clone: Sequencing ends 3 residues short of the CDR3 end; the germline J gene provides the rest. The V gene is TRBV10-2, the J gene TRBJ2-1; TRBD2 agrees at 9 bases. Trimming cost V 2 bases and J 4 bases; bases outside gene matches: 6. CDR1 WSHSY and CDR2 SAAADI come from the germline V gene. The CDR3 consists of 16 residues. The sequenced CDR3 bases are TGCGCCAGCAGTGAGGGCGGGGGGGCGTCTTACAATGAG. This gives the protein CASSEGGGASYNE. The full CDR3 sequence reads CASSEGGGASYNEQFF.

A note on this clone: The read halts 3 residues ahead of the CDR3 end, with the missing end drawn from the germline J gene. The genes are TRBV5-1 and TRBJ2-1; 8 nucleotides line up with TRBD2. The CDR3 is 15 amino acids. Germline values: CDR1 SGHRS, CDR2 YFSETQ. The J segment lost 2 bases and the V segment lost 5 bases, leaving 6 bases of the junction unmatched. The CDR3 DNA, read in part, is TGCGCCAGCAGACGATTAGCGGGGCCCTACAATGAG. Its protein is CASRRLAGPYNE. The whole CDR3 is CASRRLAGPYNEQFF. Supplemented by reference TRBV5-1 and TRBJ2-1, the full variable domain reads KAGVTQTPRYLIKTRGQQVTLSCSPISGHRSVSWYQQTPGQGLQFLFEYFSETQRNKGNFPGRFSGRQFSNSRSEMNVSTLELGDSALYLCASRRLAGPYNEQFFGPGTRLTVL.

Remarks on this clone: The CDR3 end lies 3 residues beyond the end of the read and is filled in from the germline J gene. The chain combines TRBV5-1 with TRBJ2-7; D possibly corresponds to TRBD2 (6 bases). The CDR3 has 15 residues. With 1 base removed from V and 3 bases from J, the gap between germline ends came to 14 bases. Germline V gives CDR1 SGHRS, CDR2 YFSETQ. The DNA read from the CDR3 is TGCGCCAGCAGCTTGATGGGGGGAACAATCTACGAG. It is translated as CASSLMGGTIYE. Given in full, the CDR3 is CASSLMGGTIYEQYF.

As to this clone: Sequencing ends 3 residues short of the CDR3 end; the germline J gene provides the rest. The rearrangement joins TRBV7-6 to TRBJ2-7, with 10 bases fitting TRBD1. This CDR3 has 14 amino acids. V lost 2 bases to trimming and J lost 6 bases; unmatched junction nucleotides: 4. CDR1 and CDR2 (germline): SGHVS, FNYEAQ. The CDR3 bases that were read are TGTGCCAGCAGCTTACCGGGACAGGGGCGCGAG. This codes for CASSLPGQGRE. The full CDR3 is CASSLPGQGREQYF.

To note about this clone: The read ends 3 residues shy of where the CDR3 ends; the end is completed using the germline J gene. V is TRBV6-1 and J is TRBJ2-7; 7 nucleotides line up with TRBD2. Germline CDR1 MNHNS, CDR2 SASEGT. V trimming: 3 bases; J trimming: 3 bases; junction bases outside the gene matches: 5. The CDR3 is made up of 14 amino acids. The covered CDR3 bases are TGTGCCAGCAGTGATTGGACTAGAAGCTACGAG. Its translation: CASSDWTRSYE. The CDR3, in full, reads CASSDWTRSYEQYF.

This CDR3 is CAWSGGGNEKLFF. The sequenced CDR3 bases are TGTGCCTGGAGTGGGGGGGGGAATGAAAAA. The chain has TRBV30 and TRBJ1-4, with D possibly TRBD1 on 5 matching bases. The read comes to an end 3 residues before the CDR3 does, leaving the germline J gene to fill in the end. The germline V gene encodes CDR1 GTSNPN and CDR2 SVGIG (reference sequence). The CDR3 covers 13 residues. V was shortened by 1 base and J by 5 bases, with 8 bases between the two germline ends.

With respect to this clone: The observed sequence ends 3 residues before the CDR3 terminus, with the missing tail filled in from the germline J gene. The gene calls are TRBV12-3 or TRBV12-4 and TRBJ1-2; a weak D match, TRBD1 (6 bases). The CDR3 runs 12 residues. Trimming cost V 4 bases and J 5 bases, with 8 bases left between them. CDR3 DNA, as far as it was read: TGTGCCAGCAGTTCAGGGGTTTATGGC. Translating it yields CASSSGVYG. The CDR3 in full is CASSSGVYGYTF.

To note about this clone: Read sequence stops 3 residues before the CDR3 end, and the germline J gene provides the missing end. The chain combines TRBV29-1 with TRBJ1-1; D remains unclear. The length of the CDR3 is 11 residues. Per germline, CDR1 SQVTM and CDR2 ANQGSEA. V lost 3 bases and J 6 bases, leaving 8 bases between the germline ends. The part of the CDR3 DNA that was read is TGCAGCGTTGATCGGGTCGCTGAA. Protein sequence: CSVDRVAE. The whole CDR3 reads CSVDRVAEAFF.

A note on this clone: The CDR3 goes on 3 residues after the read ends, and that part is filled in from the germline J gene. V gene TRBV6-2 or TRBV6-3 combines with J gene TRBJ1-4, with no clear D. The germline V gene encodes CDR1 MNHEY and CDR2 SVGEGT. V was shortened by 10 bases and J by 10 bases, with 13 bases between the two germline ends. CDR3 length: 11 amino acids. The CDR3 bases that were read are TGTGCCACCGAGTTCCGGGGAAAA. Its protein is CATEFRGK. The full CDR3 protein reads CATEFRGKLFF.

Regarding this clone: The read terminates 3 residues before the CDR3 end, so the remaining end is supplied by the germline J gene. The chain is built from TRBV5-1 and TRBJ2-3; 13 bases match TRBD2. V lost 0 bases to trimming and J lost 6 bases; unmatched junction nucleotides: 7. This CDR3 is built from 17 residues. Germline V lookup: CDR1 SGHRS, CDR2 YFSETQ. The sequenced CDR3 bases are TGCGCCAGCAGCTTGGGACTAGCGGGGGGCGGAGCGGATACG. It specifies CASSLGLAGGGADT. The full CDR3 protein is CASSLGLAGGGADTQYF.

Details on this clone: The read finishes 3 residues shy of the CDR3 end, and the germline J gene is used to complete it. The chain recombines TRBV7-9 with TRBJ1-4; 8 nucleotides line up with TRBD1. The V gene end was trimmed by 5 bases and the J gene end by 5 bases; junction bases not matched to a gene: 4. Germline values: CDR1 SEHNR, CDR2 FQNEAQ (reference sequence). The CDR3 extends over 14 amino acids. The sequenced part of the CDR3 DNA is TGTGCCAGCAGCCTGGGACAGGCAAATGAAAAA. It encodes CASSLGQANEK. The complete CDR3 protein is CASSLGQANEKLFF. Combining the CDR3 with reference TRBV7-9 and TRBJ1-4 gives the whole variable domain DTGVSQNPRHKITKRGQNVTFRCDPISEHNRLYWYRQTLGQGPEFLTYFQNEAQLEKSRLLSDRFSAERPKGSFSTLEIQRTEQGDSAMYLCASSLGQANEKLFFGSGTQLSVL.

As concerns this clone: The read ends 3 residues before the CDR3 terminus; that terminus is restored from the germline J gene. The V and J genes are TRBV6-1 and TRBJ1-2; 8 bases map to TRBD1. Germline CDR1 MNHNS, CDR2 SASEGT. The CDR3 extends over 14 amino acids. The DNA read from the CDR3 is TGTGCCAGCAGTGCAACCGGGACAGGTCTTTGG. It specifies CASSATGTGLW. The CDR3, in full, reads CASSATGTGLWYTF.

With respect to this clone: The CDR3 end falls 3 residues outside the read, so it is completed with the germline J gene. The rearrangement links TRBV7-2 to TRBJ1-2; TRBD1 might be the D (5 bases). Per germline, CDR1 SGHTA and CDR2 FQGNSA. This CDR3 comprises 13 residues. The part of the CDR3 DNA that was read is TGTGCCAGCAGAATCGCGGGGCCCTACGAC. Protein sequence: CASRIAGPYD. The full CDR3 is CASRIAGPYDYTF. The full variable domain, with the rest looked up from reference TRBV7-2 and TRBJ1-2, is GAGVSQSPSNKVTEKGKDVELRCDPISGHTALYWYRQSLGQGLEFLIYFQGNSAPDKSGLPSDRFSAERTGGSVSTLTIQRTQQEDSAVYLCASRIAGPYDYTFGSGTRLTVV.

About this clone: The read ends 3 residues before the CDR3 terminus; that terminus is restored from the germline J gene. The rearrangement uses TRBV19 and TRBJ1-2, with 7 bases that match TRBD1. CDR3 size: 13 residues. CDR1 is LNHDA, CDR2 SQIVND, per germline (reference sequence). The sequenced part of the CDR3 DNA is TGTGCCAGTAGTATGACAGGGACCTACGAC. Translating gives CASSMTGTYD. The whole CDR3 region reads CASSMTGTYDYTF.

The part of the CDR3 DNA that was read is TGTGCCAGTAGTATCCTCAATCAGCCC. Protein sequence: CASSILNQP. The entire CDR3 is CASSILNQPQHF. The chain employs TRBV19 and TRBJ1-5; D remains ambiguous. Read data end 3 residues before the CDR3 end; the end is taken from the germline J gene. The V gene lost 3 bases and the J gene lost 3 bases, with 3 bases spanning the gap. Germline V gene sequence: CDR1 LNHDA, CDR2 SQIVND (reference sequence). The CDR3 sequence is 12 residues long.

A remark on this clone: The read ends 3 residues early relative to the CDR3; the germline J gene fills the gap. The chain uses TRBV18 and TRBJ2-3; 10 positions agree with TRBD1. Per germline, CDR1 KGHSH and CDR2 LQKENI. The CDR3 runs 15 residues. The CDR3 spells CASSPQTGTGETQYF. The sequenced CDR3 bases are TGTGCCAGCTCACCACAGACAGGGACAGGGGAGACG.

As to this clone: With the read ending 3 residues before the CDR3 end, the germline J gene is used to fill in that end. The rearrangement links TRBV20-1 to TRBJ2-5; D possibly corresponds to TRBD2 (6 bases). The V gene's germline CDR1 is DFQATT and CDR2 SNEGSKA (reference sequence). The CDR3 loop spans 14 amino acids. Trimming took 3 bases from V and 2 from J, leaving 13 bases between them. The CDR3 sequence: CSARDGLTQETQYF. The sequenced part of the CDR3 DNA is TGCAGTGCTAGGGACGGACTAACGCAAGAGACC.